These T cell receptor beta chains were read from a single sample in a study of shared clonotypes between healthy human individuals. The protocol was immunoSEQ multiplex PCR, while the TCRdb copy is restricted to in-frame clones and leaves out a portion. The sample carries approximately 840,000 clones, around 96% recorded once. Material: naive CD8+ T cells sorted from blood. These TCRs come from a man aged 25-45 years in good health. Each CDR3 is given with its conserved first and last residue. The order of the fields is CDR3 length, clone size, V gene, J gene, D gene, CDR3 DNA, CDR3 protein. D genes are given only for firm matches. The size of a clone is reported for some rows only, either as once, few or many, or as a class for expanded clones.

>14|-|TRBV6-5|TRBJ1-2|TRBD1
TGTGCCAGCAGTTCCTCCAGGGGGCAGGATGGCTACACCTTC
CASSSSRGQDGYTF
>13|-|TRBV27|TRBJ2-7|-
TGTGCCAGCAGTTTTTCCCACTTCCACGAGCAGTACTTC
CASSFSHFHEQYF
>13|-|TRBV13|TRBJ1-1|-
TGTGCCAGCAGCATCACAGGGAGCACTGAAGCTTTCTTT
CASSITGSTEAFF
>15|-|TRBV11-2|TRBJ2-7|TRBD2
TGTGCCAGCAGCTTAGCGACTAGCGGGAGCTACGAGCAGTACTTC
CASSLATSGSYEQYF
>14|-|TRBV5-4|TRBJ2-5|-
TGTGCCAGCAGCCAGGGGCGGGGTCAAGAGACCCAGTACTTC
CASSQGRGQETQYF
>14|-|TRBV6-6|TRBJ2-1|-
TGTGCCAGCAAGGGGGAGGATAACTACAATGAGCAGTTCTTC
CASKGEDNYNEQFF
>14|-|TRBV19|TRBJ2-1|-
TGTGCCAGTAGTGAGAAGGGGATATACAATGAGCAGTTCTTC
CASSEKGIYNEQFF
>14|-|TRBV9|TRBJ2-7|TRBD2
TGTGCCAGCAGTTTGACTAGCGGGAGCTACGAGCAGTACTTC
CASSLTSGSYEQYF
>11|-|TRBV19|TRBJ2-7|-
TGTGCCAGCCGCGGTGGGTACGAGCAGTACTTC
CASRGGYEQYF
>12|-|TRBV9|TRBJ1-2|TRBD1
TGTGCCAGCAGCGGGACAGGGCTTGGCTACACCTTC
CASSGTGLGYTF
>16|once|TRBV9|TRBJ2-2|TRBD1
TGTGCCAGCAGCGGACGGACAGGGAGGCGCTCCGGGGAGCTGTTTTTT
CASSGRTGRRSGELFF
>14|-|TRBV9|TRBJ2-3|-
TGTGCCAGCAGCGTAGTTGGCTCAGCAGATACGCAGTATTTT
CASSVVGSADTQYF
>19|-|TRBV2|TRBJ2-1|TRBD2
TGTGCCAGCAGTGAAGGCCCTCCTAGCGGGAGCACCTCCTACAATGAGCAGTTCTTC
CASSEGPPSGSTSYNEQFF
>14|-|TRBV12-2|TRBJ2-6|-
TGTGCACGAACGGGCTTCTCTGGGGCCAACGTCCTGACTTTC
CARTGFSGANVLTF
>16|-|TRBV4-1|TRBJ1-5|-
TGCGCCAGCAGCCAAGAAACGGGGGCTAGGGATCAGCCCCAGCATTTT
CASSQETGARDQPQHF
>15|-|TRBV27|TRBJ2-5|TRBD2
TGTGCCAGCAGTTTCGGCCTAGCGGGAGCGGAGACCCAGTACTTC
CASSFGLAGAETQYF
>12|-|TRBV2|TRBJ1-5|-
TGTGCCAGCAGTCCAGGGAATCAGCCCCAGCATTTT
CASSPGNQPQHF
>13|-|TRBV14|TRBJ2-7|-
TGTGCCAGCAGCCAAGGACCGCTATACGAGCAGTACTTC
CASSQGPLYEQYF
>13|-|TRBV11-3|TRBJ2-4|-
TGTGCCAGCAGCTTAGGGCCCATTGGGTATCAGTACTTC
CASSLGPIGYQYF
>14|-|TRBV9|TRBJ1-2|TRBD1
TGTGCCAGCAGCGTGTCACAGGGGGTATATGGCTACACCTTC
CASSVSQGVYGYTF
>15|-|TRBV4-2|TRBJ1-1|TRBD1
TGTGCCAGCAGCCAAGAGACAGGGATGAACACTGAAGCTTTCTTT
CASSQETGMNTEAFF
>15|-|TRBV4-3|TRBJ2-7|-
TGCGCCAGCAGCCAAGATGGGGTGGGGGGCTACGAGCAGTACTTC
CASSQDGVGGYEQYF
>15|-|TRBV9|TRBJ1-1|TRBD1
TGTGCCAGCAGCGCATACAGGGGGCTCGACACTGAAGCTTTCTTT
CASSAYRGLDTEAFF
>12|-|TRBV6-5|TRBJ2-1|-
TGTGCCAGCAGTCCAGGGAGGCAAGAGCAGTTCTTC
CASSPGRQEQFF
>13|once|TRBV7-6|TRBJ2-3|-
TGTGCCAGCAGCTTAGCGGGCCGAGATACGCAGTATTTT
CASSLAGRDTQYF
>16|-|TRBV5-6|TRBJ2-1|TRBD2
TGTGCCAGCAGCCCCTCCCTAGCGGGAGCCTACAATGAGCAGTTCTTC
CASSPSLAGAYNEQFF
>13|once|TRBV7-6|TRBJ2-2|-
TGTGCCAGCAGCTTAGACCAAACCGGGGAGCTGTTTTTT
CASSLDQTGELFF
>15|-|TRBV27|TRBJ2-1|TRBD1
TGTGCCAGCAGTTTGGACGGGACAGGGGTGGATGAGCAGTTCTTC
CASSLDGTGVDEQFF
>17|-|TRBV18|TRBJ2-1|-
TGTGCCAGCTCACCGCTCCCAGGAGAGGCGTCCTACAATGAGCAGTTCTTC
CASSPLPGEASYNEQFF
>11|-|TRBV29-1|TRBJ1-2|TRBD1
TGCAGCGTCACGACAGGGGGAGGCTACACCTTC
CSVTTGGGYTF
>14|-|TRBV28|TRBJ2-1|-
TGTGCCAGCAGTTACAGGGTAACGTACAATGAGCAGTTCTTC
CASSYRVTYNEQFF
>12|-|TRBV9|TRBJ2-1|-
TGTGCCAGCAGCGTAGAGGCAGGAAAGCAGTTCTTC
CASSVEAGKQFF
>16|-|TRBV10-3|TRBJ2-2|-
TGTGCCATCAGGGCCCCCGAGACAGGGAACACCGGGGAGCTGTTTTTT
CAIRAPETGNTGELFF
>18|-|TRBV14|TRBJ1-4|-
TGTGCCAGCAGCCAAGTTACCCACCCTCGGAACGGGCGTGAAAAACTGTTTTTT
CASSQVTHPRNGREKLFF
>16|few|TRBV2|TRBJ1-5|-
TGTGCCAGCAGAATTGACCGGGACGGCCTAAGTGTTCTCCAGCATTTT
CASRIDRDGLSVLQHF
>15|few|TRBV7-2|TRBJ2-7|TRBD1
TGTGCCAGCAGCCCCATCCGGGACAGGGTCTACGAGCAGTACTTC
CASSPIRDRVYEQYF
>13|-|TRBV11-2|TRBJ2-7|-
TGTGCCAGCAGCTTAGAGCAGGGACGAGAGCAGTACTTC
CASSLEQGREQYF
>18|-|TRBV15|TRBJ2-3|TRBD2
TGTGCCACCAGCAGAGATAAGGGACTAGCGGGAGGTACAGATACGCAGTATTTT
CATSRDKGLAGGTDTQYF
>14|-|TRBV11-2|TRBJ1-5|-
TGTGCCAGCAGCTTAGTTGGCATAAATCAGCCCCAGCATTTT
CASSLVGINQPQHF
>14|-|TRBV29-1|TRBJ2-7|-
TGCAGCGTTGAAGGGCAGGGTGAGTCCTACGAGCAGTACTTC
CSVEGQGESYEQYF
>13|-|TRBV19|TRBJ1-1|-
TGTGCCAGTAGTATTTACAGGGATACTGAAGCTTTCTTT
CASSIYRDTEAFF
>17|-|TRBV19|TRBJ2-1|TRBD2
TGTGCCAGTAGTACCAGGGGGACTAGCGGCTCCTACAATGAGCAGTTCTTC
CASSTRGTSGSYNEQFF
>14|-|TRBV6-1|TRBJ1-5|-
TGTGCCAGCAGTGAGGGGCAGGGAAGTCAGCCCCAGCATTTT
CASSEGQGSQPQHF
>15|once|TRBV7-2|TRBJ2-1|TRBD2
TGTGCCAGCAGCGAGGGGACTAGCGGGAGGTATGAGCAGTTCTTC
CASSEGTSGRYEQFF
>15|-|TRBV9|TRBJ2-3|-
TGTGCCAGCAGCGAATCAGGGTGGGCCGCAGATACGCAGTATTTT
CASSESGWAADTQYF
>13|-|TRBV5-4|TRBJ1-3|-
TGTGCCAGCAGCTTCATGTTCGGAAACACCATATATTTT
CASSFMFGNTIYF
>15|-|TRBV28|TRBJ1-1|-
TGTGCCAGCAGTTCCCCGGACAGCAGAGACACTGAAGCTTTCTTT
CASSSPDSRDTEAFF